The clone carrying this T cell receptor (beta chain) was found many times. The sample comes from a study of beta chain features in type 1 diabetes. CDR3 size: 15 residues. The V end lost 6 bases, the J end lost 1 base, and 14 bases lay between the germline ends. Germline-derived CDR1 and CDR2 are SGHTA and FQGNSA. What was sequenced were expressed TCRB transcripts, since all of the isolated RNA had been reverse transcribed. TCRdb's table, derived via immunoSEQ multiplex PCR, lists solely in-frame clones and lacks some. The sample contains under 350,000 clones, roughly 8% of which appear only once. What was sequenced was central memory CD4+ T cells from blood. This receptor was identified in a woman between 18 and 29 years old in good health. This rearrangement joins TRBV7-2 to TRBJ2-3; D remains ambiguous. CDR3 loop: CASRFGSAGTDTQYF. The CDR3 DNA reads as TGTGCCAGCAGATTTGGTTCGGCTGGCACAGATACGCAGTATTTT. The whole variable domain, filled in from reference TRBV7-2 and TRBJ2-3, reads GAGVSQSPSNKVTEKGKDVELRCDPISGHTALYWYRQSLGQGLEFLIYFQGNSAPDKSGLPSDRFSAERTGGSVSTLTIQRTQQEDSAVYLCASRFGSAGTDTQYFGPGTRLTVL.